The present entry profiles one TCR beta chain with its context. In germline, CDR1 is SGHRS, CDR2 YFSETQ. Trimming removed 4 bases from V and 4 bases from J, with 20 bases in between. This CDR3 comprises 16 residues. The sample is drawn from a study of blood T cell repertoires in COVID-19. Study overall: Sources were T cells, B-cell-depleted T cells, or PBMCs; the material itself was cDNA or gDNA.

Profiled with immunoSEQ multiplex PCR; TCRdb holds only in-frame clones, not every one. Of about 370,000 clones listed, about 90% are singletons. The sequence derives from a woman between 25 and 40 years old with COVID-19, enrolled during active disease. Sequencing input: peripheral blood. The gene calls are TRBV5-1 and TRBJ1-1; a weak D match, TRBD1 (6 bases). The DNA for the CDR3 is TGCGCCAGCAGCCTAACCGGTGGGGGCATGAGCACTGAAGCTTTCTTT. Its protein is CASSLTGGGMSTEAFF.